This is a list of T cell receptor beta chains from one sample in a study of cytomegalovirus exposure and HLA in healthy donors. Sequenced by immunoSEQ multiplex PCR; TCRdb stores in-frame clones only, minus some. The table for this sample gives 190,000 or so clones. Sequenced input: PBMCs. The source is a boy between 10 and 17 years old in good health and CMV-seronegative. The CDR3 runs from the conserved cysteine through the conserved F or W. The D gene is left open where the match is weak.

v_call	j_call	d_call	cdr3_nt	cdr3_aa
TRBV4-2	TRBJ1-2	TRBD1	TGTGCCAGCAGCCCCACCGGGGACAGAGGAGGCTACACCTTC	CASSPTGDRGGYTF
TRBV11-1	TRBJ1-1	NA	TGTGCCAGCAGCTCCCCGGGGGATGGGATCACTGAAGCTTTCTTT	CASSSPGDGITEAFF
TRBV2	TRBJ1-2	NA	TGTGCCAGCAGTGACGGGGGGGTTGGCTACACCTTC	CASSDGGVGYTF
TRBV11-1	TRBJ1-4	NA	TGTGCCAGCAGCTCGGGATACTCTAGTGAAAAACTGTTTTTT	CASSSGYSSEKLFF
TRBV7-9	TRBJ2-7	TRBD2	TGTGCCAGCAGCTTACTTTTAGCGGGGGGGCACGAGCAGTACTTC	CASSLLLAGGHEQYF
TRBV4-2	TRBJ2-1	TRBD1	TGTGCCAGCAGCCAAGCCCGTGGGACAGGTTGGGACAATGAGCAGTTCTTC	CASSQARGTGWDNEQFF
TRBV2	TRBJ2-7	TRBD1	TGTGCCAGCAAATGGGGACAGGGCGGCAGCGAGCAGTACTTC	CASKWGQGGSEQYF
TRBV19	TRBJ1-4	TRBD1	TGTGCCAGTAGGGGACAGGGGTATGAAAAACTGTTTTTT	CASRGQGYEKLFF
TRBV5-1	TRBJ2-3	TRBD2	TGCGCCAGCAGCTTGGGACGCGGGGGGGCCACAGATACGCAGTATTTT	CASSLGRGGATDTQYF
TRBV30	TRBJ1-5	TRBD1	TGTGCCTGGAGCCGGACAGGGAACAATCAGCCCCAGCATTTT	CAWSRTGNNQPQHF
TRBV7-3	TRBJ2-3	TRBD1	TGTGCCAGCAGCCAGGGGGCAGCTAGCACAGATACGCAGTATTTT	CASSQGAASTDTQYF
TRBV15	TRBJ2-7	TRBD1	TGTGCCACCAGCAGAGCGGGACAGGGGGGGTCTTACGAGCAGTACTTC	CATSRAGQGGSYEQYF
TRBV19	TRBJ1-5	TRBD1	TGTGCCAGTAGTGCTCAGGGGGCATCGTACAATCAGCCCCAGCATTTT	CASSAQGASYNQPQHF
TRBV27	TRBJ1-1	NA	TGTGCCACCAGAAGCGGAGGGATCAGCACTGAAGCTTTCTTT	CATRSGGISTEAFF
TRBV30	TRBJ2-5	NA	TGTGCCTGGAGTGTAGGATTTAATTATTGGGAGATCTATTTGAAGACCCAGTACTTC	CAWSVGFNYWEIYLKTQYF
TRBV5-4	TRBJ2-2	NA	TGTGCCAGCAGCTTCCTGCAGGGTACCGGGGAGCTGTTTTTT	CASSFLQGTGELFF
TRBV28	TRBJ2-3	NA	TGTGCCAGCAGCTCCCCCCCCACAGATACGCAGTATTTT	CASSSPPTDTQYF
TRBV19	TRBJ2-1	TRBD2	TGTGCCAGTACCCTCCACGCCGGGACTAGCGGCGTTGAGCAGTTCTTC	CASTLHAGTSGVEQFF
TRBV7-2	TRBJ2-1	NA	TGTGCCAGCAACGTAGGCGGCAATGAGCAGTTCTTC	CASNVGGNEQFF
TRBV10-1	TRBJ2-3	TRBD1	TGCGCCAGCAGTGAGTCCAGGACAGGGGCTGGAGATACGCAGTATTTT	CASSESRTGAGDTQYF
TRBV7-8	TRBJ1-5	TRBD1	TGTGCCAGCAGCTCGGGGACAGTTTATCAGCCCCAGCATTTT	CASSSGTVYQPQHF
TRBV28	TRBJ1-4	TRBD1	TGTGCCAGCAGAACAGGGGGGGCGGGTGAAAAACTGTTTTTT	CASRTGGAGEKLFF
TRBV11-1	TRBJ2-1	TRBD2	TGTGCCAGCAGCCCTCGGGGGGAGAGCTCCTACAATGAGCAGTTCTTC	CASSPRGESSYNEQFF
TRBV21-1	TRBJ1-2	NA	TGTGCCACCCACAAGTTGACACGCTCCCTTAACTATGGCTACACCTTC	CATHKLTRSLNYGYTF
TRBV7-2	TRBJ2-2	TRBD1	TGTGCCAGCAGCTCGGACAGGGGGAACACCGGGGAGCTGTTTTTT	CASSSDRGNTGELFF
TRBV6-6	TRBJ1-2	NA	TGTGCCAGCAGTTACGCGACCACAGGGAGCGGCTACACCTTC	CASSYATTGSGYTF
TRBV29-1	TRBJ2-7	TRBD1	TGCAGCGTTGTGCCCTTGGGACAGGGCCACGAGCAGTACTTC	CSVVPLGQGHEQYF
TRBV5-1	TRBJ1-1	NA	TGCGCCAGCAGCTCCTCCGGGGGGGGAAACACTGAAGCTTTCTTT	CASSSSGGGNTEAFF
TRBV7-9	TRBJ1-2	NA	TGTGCCAGCAGCCACCCCTCGGGGGGGACCTATGGCTACACCTTC	CASSHPSGGTYGYTF
TRBV7-9	TRBJ2-7	TRBD1	TGTGCCAGCAGCTTATCTGGGACAGGGGGATACGAGCAGTACTTC	CASSLSGTGGYEQYF
TRBV7-9	TRBJ1-2	NA	TGTGCCAGCAGCTTAGCGACGGGGGACGGCTACACCTTC	CASSLATGDGYTF
TRBV30	TRBJ1-6	NA	TGTGCCTGGAGTGCCCCCTTTCCCCTCCACTTT	CAWSAPFPLHF
TRBV7-8	TRBJ1-6	NA	TGTGCCAGCAGCTTAGATGACAGGAGCTCCTATAATTCACCCCTCCACTTT	CASSLDDRSSYNSPLHF
TRBV30	TRBJ2-7	NA	TGTGCCTGGAGTGGGAGCTACGAGCAGTACTTC	CAWSGSYEQYF
TRBV19	TRBJ2-2	NA	TGTGCCAGCGGGACTTCGGTTTTGGTGTTTTTT	CASGTSVLVFF
TRBV4-2	TRBJ2-2	NA	TGTGCCAGCAGCCAACTGGCCGCGACAGGGAACACCGGGGAGCTGTTTTTT	CASSQLAATGNTGELFF
TRBV2	TRBJ2-7	NA	TGTGCCAGCAGTCCTCCCCCCGAGCAGTACTTC	CASSPPPEQYF
TRBV7-8	TRBJ1-1	TRBD1	TGTGCCAGCAGCCCCGGACAGGGGCGGACTGAAGCTTTCTTT	CASSPGQGRTEAFF
TRBV25-1	TRBJ1-3	NA	TGTGCCAGCAGTGATCGGGGGGGGACTCGAGGAAACACCATATATTTT	CASSDRGGTRGNTIYF
TRBV7-9	TRBJ1-5	NA	TGTGCCAGCAGCCTAGGACAGCCCAATCAGCCCCAGCATTTT	CASSLGQPNQPQHF
TRBV7-6	TRBJ2-1	NA	TGTGCCAGTACTAACCTGGGGCTAGGGAATGAGCAGTTCTTC	CASTNLGLGNEQFF
TRBV7-7	TRBJ2-1	TRBD2	TGTGCCCTGCGAGGGCGGGGACTAGCGGGGGGGAAGCAGTTCTTC	CALRGRGLAGGKQFF
TRBV12-5	TRBJ1-4	TRBD1	TGTGCTAGTGGTACAGGGGGGGTTAGCGAAAAACTGTTTTTT	CASGTGGVSEKLFF
TRBV4-1	TRBJ2-7	NA	TGCGCCAGCAGCCCACCCGGGGGTCTATCCGCTTACGAGCAGTACTTC	CASSPPGGLSAYEQYF
TRBV28	TRBJ2-7	TRBD1	TGTGCCAGCACGTCTTACGGGGGACAGGCCTTCTACGAGCAGTACTTC	CASTSYGGQAFYEQYF
TRBV2	TRBJ2-7	NA	TGTGCCAGCTCCGGGACACGTACCTACGAGCAGTACTTC	CASSGTRTYEQYF
TRBV7-3	TRBJ2-2	NA	TGTGCCAGCAGCTTCGGGGGGCTTAACACCGGGGAGCTGTTTTTT	CASSFGGLNTGELFF
TRBV6-1	TRBJ1-2	TRBD1	TGTGCCAGCAGTGAAGGGACAGGGGGCAATTCTGGTGGCTACACCTTC	CASSEGTGGNSGGYTF